One sample yielded the 2 T cell receptor beta chains listed below, sequenced in a study of T cell repertoires in cytomegalovirus infection. TCRdb recomputed calls from the reads with MiXCR, one row per CDR3 protein. In the table there are roughly 600,000 distinct CDR3 sequences, more than 20% of which are singletons. Sequenced input: CD8+ T cells from PBMCs. These receptors were obtained from a human donor in good health (CMV status not recorded). Some clones in this sample may be carry-over from other donors' samples.

In its sample, this clonotype was seen many times. V and J are TRBV6-1 and TRBJ2-2; D gene ambiguous. V was pared by 4 bases and J by 1 base, with 7 bases between. The CDR3 is 14 amino acids. Germline V gene data show CDR1 as MNHNS and CDR2 as SASEGT. CDR3 region: CASSGPRNTGELFF. The CDR3 DNA reads as TGTGCCAGCAGTGGACCAAGGAACACCGGGGAGCTGTTTTTT.

Ten or more counts support this clonotype. The V gene is TRBV7-8, the J gene TRBJ2-1; 8 positions agree with TRBD2. Per the germline V gene, CDR1 is SGHVS and CDR2 is FQNEAQ. The CDR3 is 15 amino acids. V shed 4 bases, J shed 7 bases, and the junction held 9 bases outside the gene matches. The CDR3 region has the DNA TGTGCCAGCAGCTCTCCGGGGGGGCAACGAAATGAGCAGTTCTTC. Encoded protein: CASSSPGGQRNEQFF. Complete variable domain (other parts from reference TRBV7-8 and TRBJ2-1): GAGVSQSPRYKVAKRGQDVALRCDPISGHVSLFWYQQALGQGPEFLTYFQNEAQLDKSGLPSDRFFAERPEGSVSTLKIQRTQQEDSAVYLCASSSPGGQRNEQFFGPGTRLTVL.